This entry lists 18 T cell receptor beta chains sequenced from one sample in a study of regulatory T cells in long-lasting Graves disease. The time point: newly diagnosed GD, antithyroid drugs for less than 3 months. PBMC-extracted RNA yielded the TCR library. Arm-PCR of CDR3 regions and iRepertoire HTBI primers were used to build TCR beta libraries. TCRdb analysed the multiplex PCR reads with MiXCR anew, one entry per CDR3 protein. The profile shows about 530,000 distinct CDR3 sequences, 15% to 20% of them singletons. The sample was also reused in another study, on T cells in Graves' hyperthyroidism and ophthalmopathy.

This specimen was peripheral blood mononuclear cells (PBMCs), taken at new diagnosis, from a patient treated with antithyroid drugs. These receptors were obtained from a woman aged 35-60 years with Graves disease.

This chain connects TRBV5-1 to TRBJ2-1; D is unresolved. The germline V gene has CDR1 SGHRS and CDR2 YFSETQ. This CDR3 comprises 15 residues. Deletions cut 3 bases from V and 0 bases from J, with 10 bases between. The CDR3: CASSSSRSSYNEQFF. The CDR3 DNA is TGCGCCAGCAGCTCTTCCAGGAGCTCCTACAATGAGCAGTTCTTC.

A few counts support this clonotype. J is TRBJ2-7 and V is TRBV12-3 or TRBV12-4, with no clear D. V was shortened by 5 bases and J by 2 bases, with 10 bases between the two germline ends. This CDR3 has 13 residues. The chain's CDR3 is CASSPMDAYEQYF. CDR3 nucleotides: TGTGCCAGCAGTCCAATGGACGCCTACGAGCAGTACTTC.

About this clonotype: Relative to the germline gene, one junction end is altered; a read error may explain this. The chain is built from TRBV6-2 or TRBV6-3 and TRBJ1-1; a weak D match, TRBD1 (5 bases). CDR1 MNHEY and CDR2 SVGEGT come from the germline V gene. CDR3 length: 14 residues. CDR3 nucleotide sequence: TGTGCCAGCAATTACTCAGGGACTAACACTGAAGCTTTCTTT. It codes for CASNYSGTNTEAFF.

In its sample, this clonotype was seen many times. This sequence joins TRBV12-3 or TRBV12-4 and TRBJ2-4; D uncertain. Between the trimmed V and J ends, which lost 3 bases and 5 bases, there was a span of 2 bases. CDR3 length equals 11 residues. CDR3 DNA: TGTGCCAGCAGTTTCGAAAACATTCAGTACTTC. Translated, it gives CASSFENIQYF.

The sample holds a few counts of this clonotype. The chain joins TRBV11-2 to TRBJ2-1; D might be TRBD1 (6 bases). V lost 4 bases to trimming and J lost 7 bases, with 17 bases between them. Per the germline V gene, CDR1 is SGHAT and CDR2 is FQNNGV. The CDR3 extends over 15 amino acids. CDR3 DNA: TGTGCCAGCAGCTCTACAGGGCTCTGGGTAAATGAGCAGTTCTTC. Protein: CASSSTGLWVNEQFF.

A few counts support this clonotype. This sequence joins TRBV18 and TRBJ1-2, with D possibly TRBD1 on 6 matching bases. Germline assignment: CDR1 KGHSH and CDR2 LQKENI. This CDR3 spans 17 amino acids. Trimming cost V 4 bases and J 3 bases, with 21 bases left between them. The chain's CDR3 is CASSLSTGTGKDYGYTF. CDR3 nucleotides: TGTGCCAGCTCACTCTCTACAGGGACCGGAAAGGACTATGGCTACACCTTC. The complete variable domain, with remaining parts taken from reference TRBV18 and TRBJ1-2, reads NAGVMQNPRHLVRRRGQEARLRCSPMKGHSHVYWYRQLPEEGLKFMVYLQKENIIDESGMPKERFSAEFPKEGPSILRIQQVVRGDSAAYFCASSLSTGTGKDYGYTFGSGTRLTVV.

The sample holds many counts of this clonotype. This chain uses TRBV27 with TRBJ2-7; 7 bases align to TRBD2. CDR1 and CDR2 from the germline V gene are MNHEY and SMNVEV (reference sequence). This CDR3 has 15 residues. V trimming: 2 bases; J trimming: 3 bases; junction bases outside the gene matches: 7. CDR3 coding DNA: TGTGCCAGCAGTTTAATAGGGAGCGGGAACTACGAGCAGTACTTC. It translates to CASSLIGSGNYEQYF.

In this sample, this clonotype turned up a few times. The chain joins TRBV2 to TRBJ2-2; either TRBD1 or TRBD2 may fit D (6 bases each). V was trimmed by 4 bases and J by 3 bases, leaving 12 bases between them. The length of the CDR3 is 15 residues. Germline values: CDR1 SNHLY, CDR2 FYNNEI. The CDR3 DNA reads TGTGCCAGCAGTGTAGGGGGGACTTACACCGGGGAGCTGTTTTTT. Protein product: CASSVGGTYTGELFF.

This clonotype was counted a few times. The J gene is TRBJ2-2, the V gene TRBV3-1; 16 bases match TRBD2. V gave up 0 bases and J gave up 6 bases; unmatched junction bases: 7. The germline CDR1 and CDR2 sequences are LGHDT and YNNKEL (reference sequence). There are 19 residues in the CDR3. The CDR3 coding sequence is TGTGCCAGCAGCCAAGAAGGGACTAGCGGGGGGGGACCTCCCGGGGAGCTGTTTTTT. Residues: CASSQEGTSGGGPPGELFF.

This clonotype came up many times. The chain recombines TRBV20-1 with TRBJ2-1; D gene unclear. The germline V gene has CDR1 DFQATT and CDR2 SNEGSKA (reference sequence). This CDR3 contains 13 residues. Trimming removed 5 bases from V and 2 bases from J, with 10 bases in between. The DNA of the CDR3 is TGCAGTGCTCCCGTCGTCCCCTACAATGAGCAGTTCTTC. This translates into CSAPVVPYNEQFF.

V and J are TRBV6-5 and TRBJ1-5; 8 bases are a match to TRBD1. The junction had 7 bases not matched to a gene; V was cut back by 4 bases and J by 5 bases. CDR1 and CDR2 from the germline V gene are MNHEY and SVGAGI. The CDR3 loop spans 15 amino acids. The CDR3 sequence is CASSSGTGSYQPQHF. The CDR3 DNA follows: TGTGCCAGCAGTTCCGGGACAGGCTCCTATCAGCCCCAGCATTTT.

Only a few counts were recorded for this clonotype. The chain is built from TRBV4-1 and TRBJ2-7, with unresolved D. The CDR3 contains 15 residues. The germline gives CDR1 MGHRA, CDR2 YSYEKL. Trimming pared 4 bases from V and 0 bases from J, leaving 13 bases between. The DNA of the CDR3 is TGCGCCAGCAGCCGGGAAGGATATAGCTCCTACGAGCAGTACTTC. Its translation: CASSREGYSSYEQYF.

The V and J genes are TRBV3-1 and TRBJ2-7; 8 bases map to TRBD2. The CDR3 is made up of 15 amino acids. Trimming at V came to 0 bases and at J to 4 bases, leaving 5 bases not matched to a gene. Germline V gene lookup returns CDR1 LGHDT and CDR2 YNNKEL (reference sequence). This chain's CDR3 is CASSQDWASGYEQYF. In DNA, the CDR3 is TGTGCCAGCAGCCAAGATTGGGCTAGCGGGTACGAGCAGTACTTC.

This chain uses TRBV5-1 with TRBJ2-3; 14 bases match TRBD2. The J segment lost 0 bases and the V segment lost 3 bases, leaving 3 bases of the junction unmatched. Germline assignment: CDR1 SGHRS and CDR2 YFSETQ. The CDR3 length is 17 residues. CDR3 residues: CASSSRLAGGSTDTQYF. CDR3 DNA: TGCGCCAGCAGCTCAAGACTAGCGGGGGGGAGCACAGATACGCAGTATTTT.

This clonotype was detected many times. In nucleotides, the CDR3 is TGTGCCAGCAGTTGGGTCGGGGGTAGCTACACCTTC. Translating gives CASSWVGGSYTF. V gene TRBV12-3 or TRBV12-4 combines with J gene TRBJ1-2; D is perhaps TRBD1 (5 bases). This CDR3 contains 12 residues. V lost 4 bases and J lost 9, with 12 bases in between.

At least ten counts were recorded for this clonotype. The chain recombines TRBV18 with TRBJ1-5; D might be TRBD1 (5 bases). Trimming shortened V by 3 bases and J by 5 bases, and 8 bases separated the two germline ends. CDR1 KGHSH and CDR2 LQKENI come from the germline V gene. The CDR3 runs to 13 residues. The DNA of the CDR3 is TGTGCCAGCTCACCGGACACCTATCAGCCCCAGCATTTT. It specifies CASSPDTYQPQHF.

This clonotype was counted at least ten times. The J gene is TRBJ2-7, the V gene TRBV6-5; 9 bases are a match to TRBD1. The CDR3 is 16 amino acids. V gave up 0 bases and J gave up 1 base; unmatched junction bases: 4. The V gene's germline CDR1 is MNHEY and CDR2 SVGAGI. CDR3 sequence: CASSYSTGTGSYEQYF. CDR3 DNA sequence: TGTGCCAGCAGTTACTCGACCGGGACAGGGTCCTACGAGCAGTACTTC.

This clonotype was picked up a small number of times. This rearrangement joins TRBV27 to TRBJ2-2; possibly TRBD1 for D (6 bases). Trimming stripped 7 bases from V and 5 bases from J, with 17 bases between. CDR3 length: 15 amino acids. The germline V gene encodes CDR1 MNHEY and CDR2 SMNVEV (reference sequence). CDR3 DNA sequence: TGTGCCAGCAAGTCATGGACAGTAAATACCGGGGAGCTGTTTTTT. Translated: CASKSWTVNTGELFF.